This TCR beta chain was captured by sequencing in a study of blood T cell repertoires in COVID-19. Whole-study context: From T cells, B-cell-depleted T cells, or PBMCs came the material, which was cDNA or gDNA.

Participants' own reports of clinical history determined their cohort assignment. Germline-derived CDR1 and CDR2 are GTSNPN and SVGIG (reference sequence). Unmatched junction bases numbered 3, after V lost 2 bases and J lost 2 bases. The CDR3 totals 14 residues. TCRdb's copy holds only in-frame clones and misses some; the assay was immunoSEQ multiplex PCR. Among about 390,000 clones listed, around nine tenths were seen once. The receptor comes from a woman between 45 and 65 years old who had recovered from COVID-19. The V gene is TRBV30, the J gene TRBJ1-5; 7 positions match TRBD1. Specimen: PBMCs or T cells enriched from blood (not recorded which). The CDR3 sequence: CAWSRQGGNQPQHF. DNA for the CDR3: TGTGCCTGGAGTAGACAGGGCGGCAATCAGCCCCAGCATTTT. The full variable domain, with the rest looked up from reference TRBV30 and TRBJ1-5, is SQTIHQWPATLVQPVGSPLSLECTVEGTSNPNLYWYRQAAGRGLQLLFYSVGIGQISSEVPQNLSASRPQDRQFILSSKKLLLSDSGFYLCAWSRQGGNQPQHFGDGTRLSIL.